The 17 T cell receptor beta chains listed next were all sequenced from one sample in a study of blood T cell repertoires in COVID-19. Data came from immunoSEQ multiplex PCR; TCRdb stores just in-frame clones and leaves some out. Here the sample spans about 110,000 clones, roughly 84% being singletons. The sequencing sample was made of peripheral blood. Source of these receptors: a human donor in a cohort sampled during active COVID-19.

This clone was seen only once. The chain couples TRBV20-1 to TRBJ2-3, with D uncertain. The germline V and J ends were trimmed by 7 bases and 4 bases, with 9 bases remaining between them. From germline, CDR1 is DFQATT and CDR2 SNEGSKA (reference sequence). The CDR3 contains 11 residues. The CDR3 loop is CSVPDSDTQYF. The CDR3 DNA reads TGCAGTGTACCAGATTCAGATACGCAGTATTTT.

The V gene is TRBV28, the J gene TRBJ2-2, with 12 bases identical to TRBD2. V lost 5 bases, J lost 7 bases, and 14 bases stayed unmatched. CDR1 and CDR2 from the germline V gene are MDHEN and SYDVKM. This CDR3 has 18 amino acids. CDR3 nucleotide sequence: TGTGCCAGCAGTCCCGGGGCTAGCGGGAGGGCCGTAAGCGGGGAGCTGTTTTTT. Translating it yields CASSPGASGRAVSGELFF.

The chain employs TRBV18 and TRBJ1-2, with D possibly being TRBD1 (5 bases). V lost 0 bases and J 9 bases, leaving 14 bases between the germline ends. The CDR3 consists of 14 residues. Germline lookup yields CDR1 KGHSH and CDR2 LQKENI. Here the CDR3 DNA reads TGTGCCAGCTCACCACCGAGTAGGGGTACGCGCTACACCTTC. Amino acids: CASSPPSRGTRYTF.

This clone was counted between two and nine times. This CDR3 is CASSRDRGTEAFF. For the CDR3, the DNA is TGCGCCAGCAGCCGGGACAGGGGGACTGAAGCTTTCTTT. This chain connects TRBV4-3 to TRBJ1-1; TRBD1 matches 11 bases. Germline loops: CDR1 LGHNA, CDR2 YSLEER. With 4 bases clipped from V and 5 bases from J, the junction kept 0 bases outside the gene matches. This CDR3 is 13 amino acids long.

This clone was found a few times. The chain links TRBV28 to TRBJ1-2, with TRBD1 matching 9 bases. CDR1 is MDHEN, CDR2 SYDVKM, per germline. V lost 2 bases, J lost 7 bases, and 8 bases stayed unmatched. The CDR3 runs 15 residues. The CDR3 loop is CASSLRGQGKVGYTF. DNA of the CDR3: TGTGCCAGCAGTTTACGGGGACAGGGAAAGGTTGGCTACACCTTC.

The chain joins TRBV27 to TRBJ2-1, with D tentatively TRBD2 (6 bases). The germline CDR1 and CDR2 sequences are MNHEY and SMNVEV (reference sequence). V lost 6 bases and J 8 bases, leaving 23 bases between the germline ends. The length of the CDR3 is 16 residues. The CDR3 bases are TGTGCCAGCAGGGAGGGTACAGTGGTGGGTTCGGATGAGCAGTTCTTC. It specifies CASREGTVVGSDEQFF.

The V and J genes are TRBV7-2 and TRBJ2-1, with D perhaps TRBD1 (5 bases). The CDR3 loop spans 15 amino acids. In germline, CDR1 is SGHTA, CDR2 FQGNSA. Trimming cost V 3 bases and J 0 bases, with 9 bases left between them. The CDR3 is CASSFGASSYNEQFF. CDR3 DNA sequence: TGTGCCAGCAGCTTTGGGGCTAGCTCCTACAATGAGCAGTTCTTC.

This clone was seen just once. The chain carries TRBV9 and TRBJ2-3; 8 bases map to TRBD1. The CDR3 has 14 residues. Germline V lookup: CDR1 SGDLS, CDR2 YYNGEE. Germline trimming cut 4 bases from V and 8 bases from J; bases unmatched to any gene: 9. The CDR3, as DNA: TGTGCCAGCAGCCTGACAGGGGAGTGGGGTACGCAGTATTTT. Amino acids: CASSLTGEWGTQYF.

As DNA, the CDR3 is TGTGCCAGCAGCGAGGGGGCGGCCTATAATTCACCCCTCCACTTT. The encoded protein is CASSEGAAYNSPLHF. The chain carries TRBV3-1 (or the pseudogene TRBV3-2) and TRBJ1-6, with 7 bases lining up with TRBD1. CDR3 length: 15 amino acids. V was clipped by 5 bases and J by 2 bases; unmatched bases: 3. Germline assignment: CDR1 LGHDT and CDR2 YNNKEL (reference sequence).

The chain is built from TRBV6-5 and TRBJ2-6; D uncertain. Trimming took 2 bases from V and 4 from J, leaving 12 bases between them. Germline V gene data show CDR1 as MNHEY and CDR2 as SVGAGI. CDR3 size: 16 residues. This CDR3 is CASSYPRNSGANVLTF. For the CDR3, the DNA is TGTGCCAGCAGTTACCCCAGGAACTCCGGGGCCAACGTCCTGACTTTC.

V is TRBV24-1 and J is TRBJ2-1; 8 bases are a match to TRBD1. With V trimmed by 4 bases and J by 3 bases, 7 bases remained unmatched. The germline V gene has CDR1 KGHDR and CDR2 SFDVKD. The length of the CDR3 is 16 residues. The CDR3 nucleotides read TGTGCCACCAGTGACCAATCCGGACAGGGCTACAATGAGCAGTTCTTC. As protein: CATSDQSGQGYNEQFF.

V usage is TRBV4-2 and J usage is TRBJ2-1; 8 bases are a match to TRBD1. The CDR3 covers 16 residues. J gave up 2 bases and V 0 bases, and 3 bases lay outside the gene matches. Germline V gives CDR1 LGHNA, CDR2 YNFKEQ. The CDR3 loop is CASSQDGGQAYNEQFF. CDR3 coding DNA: TGTGCCAGCAGCCAAGATGGGGGACAGGCCTACAATGAGCAGTTCTTC.

The CDR3 spells CASSQDMTEYNEQFF. CDR3 in DNA: TGCGCCAGCAGCCAAGATATGACTGAGTACAATGAGCAGTTCTTC. The V and J genes are TRBV4-3 and TRBJ2-1, with D unclear. With 0 bases removed from V and 4 bases from J, the gap between germline ends came to 10 bases. Germline loops: CDR1 LGHNA, CDR2 YSLEER. This CDR3 region has 15 residues.

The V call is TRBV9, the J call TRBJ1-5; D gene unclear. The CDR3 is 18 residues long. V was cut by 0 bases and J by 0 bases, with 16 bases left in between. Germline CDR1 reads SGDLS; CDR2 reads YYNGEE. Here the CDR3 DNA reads TGTGCCAGCAGCGTAGCGATAGTCGGGAGAGGTAGCAATCAGCCCCAGCATTTT. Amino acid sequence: CASSVAIVGRGSNQPQHF. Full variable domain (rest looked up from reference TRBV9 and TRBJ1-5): DSGVTQTPKHLITATGQRVTLRCSPRSGDLSVYWYQQSLDQGLQFLIQYYNGEERAKGNILERFSAQQFPDLHSELNLSSLELGDSALYFCASSVAIVGRGSNQPQHFGDGTRLSIL.

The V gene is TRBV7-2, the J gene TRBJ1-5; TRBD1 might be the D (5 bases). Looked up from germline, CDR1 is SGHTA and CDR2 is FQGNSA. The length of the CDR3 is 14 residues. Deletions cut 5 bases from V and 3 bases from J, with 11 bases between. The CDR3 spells CASSIDSPNQPQHF. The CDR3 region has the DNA TGTGCCAGCAGCATAGACAGTCCCAATCAGCCCCAGCATTTT.

The CDR3 sequence: CARFNSSYEQYF. The CDR3 DNA reads TGTGCCAGGTTTAACAGCTCCTACGAGCAGTACTTC. The chain links TRBV21-1 to TRBJ2-7; the D segment call TRBD1 is taken from the table without a DNA check. TRBV21-1 has pseudogene status. The CDR3 covers 12 residues.

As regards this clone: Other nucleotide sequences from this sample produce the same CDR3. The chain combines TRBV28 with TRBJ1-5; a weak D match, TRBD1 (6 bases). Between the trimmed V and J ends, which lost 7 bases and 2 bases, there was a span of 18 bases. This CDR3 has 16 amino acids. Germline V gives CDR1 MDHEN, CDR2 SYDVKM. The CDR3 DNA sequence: TGTGCCAGCATTCGGGGGGGGGCCAGGGGCAATCAGCCCCAGCATTTT. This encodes CASIRGGARGNQPQHF.